This TCR beta chain was recorded in a study of blood T cell repertoires in COVID-19. The protocol was immunoSEQ multiplex PCR, while the TCRdb copy is restricted to in-frame clones and leaves out a portion. The data show approximately 300,000 clones, 85% seen once. Enrollees, about 18 to 95 years old, lived in 24 US areas. Trimming left V 4 bases short and J 3 bases short, with 4 bases between. The germline V gene encodes CDR1 MNHEY and CDR2 SVGAGI. The CDR3 is 12 amino acids. This receptor was identified in a young woman who had been exposed to COVID-19. Source material: PBMCs or T cells enriched from blood (not recorded which). The chain links TRBV6-5 to TRBJ1-3; D remains unclear. The CDR3 DNA is TGTGCCAGCAGTTCAGATGGAAACACCATATATTTT. Residues: CASSSDGNTIYF.